What follows is one TCR beta chain and its context. The sample belongs to a study of shared clonotypes between healthy human individuals. V lost 4 bases, J lost 5 bases, and 9 bases lay in between. Germline assignment: CDR1 MNHEY and CDR2 SVGAGI. There are 13 residues in the CDR3. Donors were healthy HIV-negative adults without recent acute infections or vaccinations. Sequenced by immunoSEQ multiplex PCR; TCRdb stores in-frame clones only, minus some. Of roughly 2.2 million clones detected, approximately 95% appear once; the ten largest clones hold about 0.39%. The chain is built from TRBV6-5 and TRBJ2-4; D remains ambiguous. Sequenced sample: naive CD4+ T cells from PBMCs. Noted subset: CD45RA+ positively selected. The sequence came from a man younger than 35 in good health. Some clones in this sample may be carry-over from other donors' samples. CDR3 in DNA: TGTGCCAGCAGTTCCTTAAGTCAAAACATTCAGTACTTC. Its protein is CASSSLSQNIQYF.